This T cell receptor (beta chain) was recorded in a study of blood T cell repertoires in COVID-19. The CDR3 has 14 residues. Trimming stripped 5 bases from V and 9 bases from J, with 17 bases between. Per the germline V gene, CDR1 is MNHEY and CDR2 is SMNVEV (reference sequence). Authors' analysis steps: Reference gene primer amplification gave nucleated cell count estimates. Using immunoSEQ multiplex PCR, the repertoire was profiled, and TCRdb retains in-frame clones only, with some absent. From that table come the V and J calls and clone size; the DNA was used to work out D and trimming. The profile shows 140,000 or so clones, over 70% of them singletons.

The J gene is TRBJ1-5, the V gene TRBV27; D may be TRBD1 (6 bases). The sequence was collected from a man between 45 and 60 years old with active or convalescent COVID-19. Input material: peripheral blood. The CDR3 nucleotides read TGTGCCAGCAGTATCGGGGGGGGCCCACGGCCCCAGCATTTT. This gives the protein CASSIGGGPRPQHF.